The 13 T cell receptor beta chains listed next were all sequenced from one sample in a study of cytomegalovirus exposure and HLA in healthy donors (dated by TCRdb to about 2017). Receptor amplification or capture employed the immunoSEQ multiplex PCR assay. A mixture of 60 forward primers for TCR Vbeta segments and 13 reverse primers for TCR Jbeta segments was used in the multiplex PCR. TCRdb's version of the immuneACCESS table is confined to in-frame rearrangements and falls short of the full clone set. An unresolved V gene accounts for under half of the shortfall where checked; the remainder is of unknown origin. This sample has about 110,000 clones in its table, and approximately 82% of those were observed once. Of the sample, around 2.5% falls within the top ten clones. Sequences were obtained from PBMCs. The receptor source for this set is a man aged 35 to 55 in good health and CMV-seronegative.

The chain combines TRBV4-1 with TRBJ1-2, with D perhaps TRBD1 (6 bases). This CDR3 has 15 residues. The V end was cut by 2 bases, the J end by 0 bases, with 10 bases between. CDR1 is MGHRA and CDR2 is YSYEKL in the germline V gene. For the CDR3, the DNA is TGCGCCAGCAGCCAAACTGGACAGACTAACTATGGCTACACCTTC. This codes for CASSQTGQTNYGYTF.

This clone is medium-sized within its sample. The chain has TRBV4-2 and TRBJ1-1, with 10 positions matching TRBD1. Trimming removed 3 bases from V and 6 bases from J; junction bases left unmatched: 7. The germline V gene has CDR1 LGHNA and CDR2 YNFKEQ. The CDR3 runs to 15 residues. This CDR3 reads CASSQDRGYGAEAFF. The CDR3 DNA reads TGTGCCAGCAGCCAGGACAGGGGGTACGGCGCTGAAGCTTTCTTT.

This CDR3 is CASSTPSTEAFF. The CDR3 DNA is TGTGCCAGTAGTACCCCCAGCACTGAAGCTTTCTTT. The chain is built from TRBV19 and TRBJ1-1; D unresolved. Per germline, CDR1 LNHDA and CDR2 SQIVND (reference sequence). The germline V and J ends were trimmed by 4 bases and 4 bases, with 7 bases remaining between them. This CDR3 is built from 12 residues.

The V call is TRBV2, the J call TRBJ2-2; TRBD1 agrees at 9 bases. V lost 6 bases, J lost 0 bases, and 5 bases stayed unmatched. Germline V gene data show CDR1 as SNHLY and CDR2 as FYNNEI. The CDR3 loop spans 16 amino acids. CDR3 sequence reads: CASRGTGLANTGELFF. The CDR3 DNA reads TGTGCCAGCAGGGGGACAGGGTTGGCGAACACCGGGGAGCTGTTTTTT.

The gene calls are TRBV5-6 and TRBJ2-7, with TRBD1 identical over 7 bases. CDR1 SGHDT and CDR2 YYEEEE come from the germline V gene. The CDR3 runs to 13 residues. V gave up 4 bases and J gave up 2 bases; unmatched junction bases: 3. The DNA of the CDR3 is TGTGCCAGCAGCCACGACAGGGCCTACGAGCAGTACTTC. The encoded protein is CASSHDRAYEQYF.

The chain carries TRBV2 and TRBJ1-5, with D possibly being TRBD1 (5 bases). Germline V gives CDR1 SNHLY, CDR2 FYNNEI. There are 14 residues in the CDR3. V lost 3 bases and J lost 7, with 13 bases in between. The CDR3 DNA follows: TGTGCCAGCAGTGACGTCCTAGGGGTGCAGCCCCAGCATTTT. Translation: CASSDVLGVQPQHF.

This clone came up once. The chain has TRBV4-1 and TRBJ2-5; tentative D call: TRBD1 (6 bases). The better agreement between TRBJ2-7 and the DNA end casts doubt on the J call. The germline V gene encodes CDR1 MGHRA and CDR2 YSYEKL. The CDR3 spans 13 residues. CDR3 bases: TGCGCCAGCAGCCGCTCAGGGGACTACGAGCAGTACTTC. It yields the protein CASSRSGDYEQYF.

J is TRBJ1-1 and V is TRBV7-9, with D perhaps TRBD1 (6 bases). The CDR3 is 14 amino acids. Trimming removed 6 bases at V and 8 bases at J, with 19 bases between. The germline V gene encodes CDR1 SEHNR and CDR2 FQNEAQ (reference sequence). The CDR3 region is CASSPDRLSGEAFF. For the CDR3, the DNA is TGTGCCAGCAGTCCCGACAGGCTTTCGGGCGAAGCTTTCTTT.

This clone was counted only a few times. This chain connects TRBV4-1 to TRBJ2-1; 9 bases line up with TRBD2. After removal of 4 bases from V and 7 bases from J, the junction contained 14 bases not matched to a gene. Germline loops: CDR1 MGHRA, CDR2 YSYEKL. This CDR3 is 17 amino acids long. The CDR3 spells CASSPPSRGGARNEQFF. CDR3 sequence (DNA): TGCGCCAGCAGCCCGCCGTCCCGCGGGGGGGCGAGGAATGAGCAGTTCTTC.

The chain joins TRBV9 to TRBJ2-7, with D possibly matching TRBD1 (5 bases). The CDR3 extends over 15 amino acids. V was trimmed by 0 bases and J by 4 bases, leaving 14 bases between them. The V gene's germline CDR1 is SGDLS and CDR2 YYNGEE. Here the CDR3 DNA reads TGTGCCAGCAGCGTAGGTGGACACGGCCCGTACGAGCAGTACTTC. It codes for CASSVGGHGPYEQYF.

V and J are TRBV7-6 and TRBJ2-1; 8 bases match TRBD2. J lost 10 bases, V lost 6 bases, and 11 bases had no gene match. The CDR3 has 14 residues. Per germline, CDR1 SGHVS and CDR2 FNYEAQ. The CDR3 DNA reads as TGTGCCAGCAGGCCGGGCGGACTAGCAGCCGAGCAGTTCTTC. This encodes CASRPGGLAAEQFF.

The chain links TRBV10-3 to TRBJ1-1; D remains unclear. The CDR3 is 14 amino acids. CDR1 and CDR2 (germline): ENHRY, SYGVKD. Trimming removed 4 bases from V and 1 base from J, with 10 bases in between. In nucleotides, the CDR3 is TGTGCCATCAGTGGAGCGGAATGGAACACTGAAGCTTTCTTT. Translated, it gives CAISGAEWNTEAFF.

The chain combines TRBV2 with TRBJ1-1; weak D call: TRBD1 (6 bases). Trimming removed 5 bases at V and 6 bases at J, with 13 bases between. This CDR3 is built from 13 residues. Germline V CDR1 and CDR2: SNHLY, FYNNEI. This CDR3 is CASSQQGISEAFF. Written as DNA, the CDR3 is TGTGCCAGCAGTCAACAGGGTATTTCTGAAGCTTTCTTT.